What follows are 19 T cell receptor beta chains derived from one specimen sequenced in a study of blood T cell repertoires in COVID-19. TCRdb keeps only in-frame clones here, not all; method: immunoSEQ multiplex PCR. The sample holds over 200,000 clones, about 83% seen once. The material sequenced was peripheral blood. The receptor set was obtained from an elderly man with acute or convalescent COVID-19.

The DNA for the CDR3 is TGTGCCAGCAGCCCAGGGTATGGCTACACCTTC. It translates to CASSPGYGYTF. The rearrangement joins TRBV7-2 to TRBJ1-2, with a possible D match to TRBD1 (5 bases). Per the germline V gene, CDR1 is SGHTA and CDR2 is FQGNSA. The CDR3 extends over 11 amino acids. V lost 5 bases, J lost 5 bases, and 6 bases lay in between.

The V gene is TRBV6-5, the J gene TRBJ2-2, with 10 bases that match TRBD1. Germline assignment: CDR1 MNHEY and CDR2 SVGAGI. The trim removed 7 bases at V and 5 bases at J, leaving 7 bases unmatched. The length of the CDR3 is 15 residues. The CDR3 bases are TGTGCCAGCATTTCGTGGGACAGGGGTACCGGGGAGCTGTTTTTT. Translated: CASISWDRGTGELFF.

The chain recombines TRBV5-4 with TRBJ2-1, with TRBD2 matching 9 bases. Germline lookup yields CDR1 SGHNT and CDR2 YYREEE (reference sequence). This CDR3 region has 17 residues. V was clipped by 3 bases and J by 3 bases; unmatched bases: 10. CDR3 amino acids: CASSSSGARTSYNEQFF. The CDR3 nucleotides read TGTGCCAGCAGCTCTAGCGGGGCCCGCACTAGCTACAATGAGCAGTTCTTC.

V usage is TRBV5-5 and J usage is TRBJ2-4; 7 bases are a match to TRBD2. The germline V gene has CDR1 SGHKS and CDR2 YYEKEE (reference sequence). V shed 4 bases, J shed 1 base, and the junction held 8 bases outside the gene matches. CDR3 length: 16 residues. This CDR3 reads CASSPTTGGAKNIQYF. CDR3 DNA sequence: TGTGCCAGCAGCCCCACTACGGGAGGTGCCAAAAACATTCAGTACTTC.

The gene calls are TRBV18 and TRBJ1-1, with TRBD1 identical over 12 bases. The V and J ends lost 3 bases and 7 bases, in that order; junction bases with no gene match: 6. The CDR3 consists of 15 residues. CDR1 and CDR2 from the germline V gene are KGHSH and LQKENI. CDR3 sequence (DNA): TGTGCCAGCTCACCGGGGGGACAGGGGGCCAATGAAGCTTTCTTT. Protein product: CASSPGGQGANEAFF.

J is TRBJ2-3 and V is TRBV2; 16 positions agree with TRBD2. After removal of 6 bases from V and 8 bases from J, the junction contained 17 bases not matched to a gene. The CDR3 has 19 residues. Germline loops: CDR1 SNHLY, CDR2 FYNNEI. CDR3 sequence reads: CASRYGTSGGASSPATQYF. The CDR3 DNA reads TGTGCCAGCAGATACGGGACTAGCGGGGGGGCCTCGTCTCCAGCTACGCAGTATTTT.

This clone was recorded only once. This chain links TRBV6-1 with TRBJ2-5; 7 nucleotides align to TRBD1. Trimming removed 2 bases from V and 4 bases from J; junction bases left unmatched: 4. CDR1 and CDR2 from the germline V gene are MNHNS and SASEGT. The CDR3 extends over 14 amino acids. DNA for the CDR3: TGTGCCAGCAGTGAAACGACAGGGCTAGAGACCCAGTACTTC. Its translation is CASSETTGLETQYF.

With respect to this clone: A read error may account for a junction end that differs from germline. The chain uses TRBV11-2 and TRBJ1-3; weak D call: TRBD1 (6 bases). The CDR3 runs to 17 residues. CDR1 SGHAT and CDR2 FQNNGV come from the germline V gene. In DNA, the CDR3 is TGTGCCAGCAGCCTAGAGGAATACACAGGGATTGGAAACACCATATATTTT. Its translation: CASSLEEYTGIGNTIYF.

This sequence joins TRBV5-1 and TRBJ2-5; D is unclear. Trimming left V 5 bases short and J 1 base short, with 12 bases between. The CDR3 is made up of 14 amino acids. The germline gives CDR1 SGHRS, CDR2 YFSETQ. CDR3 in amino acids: CASSSAGSQETQYF. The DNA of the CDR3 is TGCGCCAGCAGTTCCGCAGGCTCCCAAGAGACCCAGTACTTC.

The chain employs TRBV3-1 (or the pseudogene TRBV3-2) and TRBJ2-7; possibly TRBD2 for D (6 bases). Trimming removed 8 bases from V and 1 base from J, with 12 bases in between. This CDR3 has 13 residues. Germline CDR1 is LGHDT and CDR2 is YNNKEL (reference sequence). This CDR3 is CASRYGGSYEQYF. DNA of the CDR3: TGTGCCAGCCGGTACGGGGGATCCTACGAGCAGTACTTC.

CDR3: CASSESWGQDSGYTF. DNA for the CDR3: TGTGCCAGCAGTGAAAGTTGGGGGCAGGATAGTGGCTACACCTTC. The genes are TRBV2 and TRBJ1-2, with D perhaps TRBD1 (6 bases). Germline V lookup: CDR1 SNHLY, CDR2 FYNNEI. V was shortened by 2 bases and J by 7 bases, with 17 bases between the two germline ends. The CDR3 sequence is 15 residues long.

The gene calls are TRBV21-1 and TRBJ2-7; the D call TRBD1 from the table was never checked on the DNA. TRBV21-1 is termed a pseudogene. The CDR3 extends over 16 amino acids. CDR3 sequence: CASSSPGQGAITEQYF. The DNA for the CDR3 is TGTGCCAGCAGCTCCCCGGGACAGGGGGCCATTACCGAGCAGTACTTC.

For the CDR3, the DNA is TGTGCCAGCCAGGGTTTGGAGAATTCACCCCTCCACTTT. Translation gives CASQGLENSPLHF. This sequence joins TRBV25-1 and TRBJ1-6; D is possibly TRBD1 (5 bases). Trimming removed 8 bases at V and 7 bases at J, with 12 bases between. Germline values: CDR1 MGHDK, CDR2 SYGVNS. The CDR3 consists of 13 residues.

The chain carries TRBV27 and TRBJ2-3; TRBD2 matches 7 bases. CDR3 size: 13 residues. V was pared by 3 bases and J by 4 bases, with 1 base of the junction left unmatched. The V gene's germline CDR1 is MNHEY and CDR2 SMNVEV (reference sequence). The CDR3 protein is CASSFGGADTQYF. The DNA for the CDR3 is TGTGCCAGCAGTTTTGGGGGGGCAGATACGCAGTATTTT.

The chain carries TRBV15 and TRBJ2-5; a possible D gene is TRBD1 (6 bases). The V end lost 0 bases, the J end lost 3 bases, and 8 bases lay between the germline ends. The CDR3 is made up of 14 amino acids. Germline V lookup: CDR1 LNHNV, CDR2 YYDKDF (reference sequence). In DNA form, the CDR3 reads TGTGCCACCAGCAGAGATCAGGGGAAAGAGACCCAGTACTTC. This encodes CATSRDQGKETQYF.

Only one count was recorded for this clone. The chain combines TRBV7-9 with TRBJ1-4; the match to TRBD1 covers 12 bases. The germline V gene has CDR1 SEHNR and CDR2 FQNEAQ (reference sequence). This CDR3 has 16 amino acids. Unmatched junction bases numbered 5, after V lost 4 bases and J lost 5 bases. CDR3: CASSSGQGAVNEKLFF. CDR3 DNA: TGTGCCAGCAGCTCGGGACAGGGGGCGGTAAATGAAAAACTGTTTTTT.

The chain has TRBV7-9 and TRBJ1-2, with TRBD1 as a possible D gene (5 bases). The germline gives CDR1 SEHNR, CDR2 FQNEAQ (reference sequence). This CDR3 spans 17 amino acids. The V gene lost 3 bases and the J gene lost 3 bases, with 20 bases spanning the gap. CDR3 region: CASSLGRGVREDYGYTF. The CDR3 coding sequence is TGTGCCAGCAGCTTGGGGCGGGGGGTCAGGGAGGACTATGGCTACACCTTC.

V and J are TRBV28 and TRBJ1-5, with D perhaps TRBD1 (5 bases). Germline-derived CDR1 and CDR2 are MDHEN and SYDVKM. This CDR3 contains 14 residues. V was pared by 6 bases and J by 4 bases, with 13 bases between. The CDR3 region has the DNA TGTGCCAGCAGCTCTGCGACAGTAAATCAGCCCCAGCATTTT. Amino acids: CASSSATVNQPQHF.

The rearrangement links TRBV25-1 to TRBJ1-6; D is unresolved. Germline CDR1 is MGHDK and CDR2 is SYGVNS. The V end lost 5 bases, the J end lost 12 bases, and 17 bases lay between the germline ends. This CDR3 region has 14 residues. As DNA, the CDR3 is TGTGCCAGCAGTCCGGCGGGGTGGGCCCAACCCCTCCACTTT. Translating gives CASSPAGWAQPLHF.